Following are 18 T cell receptor beta chains from one sample sequenced in a study of response to subunit inactivated influenza vaccine. MiXCR, applied by TCRdb to the RT-PCR reads, yields one record per CDR3 protein. The sample consists of fewer than 250,000 distinct CDR3 sequences, approximately 15% of them appearing once. Sequencing used CD8+ T cells sorted from PBMCs, obtained around 5 days after vaccination. Receptors originate from a man between 50 and 59 years old who received an inactivated influenza vaccine.

This clonotype appeared many times. The rearrangement joins TRBV7-9 to TRBJ2-7, with D tentatively TRBD1 (5 bases). From germline, CDR1 is SEHNR and CDR2 FQNEAQ (reference sequence). The CDR3 covers 13 residues. Deletions cut 1 base from V and 5 bases from J, with 9 bases between. The CDR3 reads CASSLEQGNEQYF. In nucleotides, the CDR3 is TGTGCCAGCAGCTTAGAGCAGGGCAACGAGCAGTACTTC.

This clonotype was observed a few times. This chain uses TRBV28 with TRBJ2-3; D is perhaps TRBD1 (6 bases). This CDR3 contains 16 residues. Trimming removed 4 bases from V and 2 bases from J, with 16 bases in between. CDR1 and CDR2 from the germline V gene are MDHEN and SYDVKM. The CDR3 here is CASSSEDSIYTDTQYF. The CDR3 bases are TGTGCCAGCAGTTCCGAGGACAGTATCTACACAGATACGCAGTATTTT.

The table lists this clonotype with many counts. CDR3 DNA: TGTGCCAGCAGTTTATGGGCAGGGTACGAGGACAATGAGCAGTTCTTC. Encoded protein: CASSLWAGYEDNEQFF. This chain uses TRBV12-3 or TRBV12-4 with TRBJ2-1, with D perhaps TRBD1 (5 bases). The CDR3 loop spans 16 amino acids. Trimming stripped 2 bases from V and 5 bases from J, with 16 bases between.

The CDR3 region is CASSPHTRQGARYGYTF. In nucleotides, the CDR3 is TGCGCCAGCAGTCCCCACACTAGACAGGGGGCGCGCTATGGCTACACCTTC. The chain has TRBV4-3 and TRBJ1-2, with TRBD1 matching over 10 bases. The CDR3 is 17 amino acids. V shed 6 bases and J 4 bases; nucleotides not matched to a gene: 14. Looked up from germline, CDR1 is LGHNA and CDR2 is YSLEER.

This clonotype was seen a handful of times. The gene calls are TRBV7-2 and TRBJ2-2; TRBD2 matches 10 bases. The CDR3 is 17 residues long. Germline CDR1 reads SGHTA; CDR2 reads FQGNSA. V lost 5 bases, J lost 4 bases, and 10 bases stayed unmatched. CDR3 protein: CASSHPSGSGGTGELFF. The CDR3 DNA is TGTGCCAGCAGCCATCCTAGCGGGAGCGGTGGCACCGGGGAGCTGTTTTTT.

The rearrangement uses TRBV7-6 and TRBJ2-3; TRBD1 matches 7 bases. CDR1 SGHVS and CDR2 FNYEAQ come from the germline V gene. Trimming removed 3 bases from V and 5 bases from J; junction bases left unmatched: 8. The CDR3 length is 15 residues. The CDR3 loop reads CASSFQTGMGDTQYF. The DNA for the CDR3 is TGTGCCAGCAGCTTCCAGACAGGGATGGGAGATACGCAGTATTTT.

This clonotype came up a few times. V and J are TRBV20-1 and TRBJ1-1; D is unclear. Trimming left V 3 bases short and J 0 bases short, with 20 bases between. Germline assignment: CDR1 DFQATT and CDR2 SNEGSKA (reference sequence). The length of the CDR3 is 17 residues. CDR3: CSASWRAPIKMNTEAFF. CDR3 coding DNA: TGCAGTGCTAGTTGGAGGGCGCCCATCAAAATGAACACTGAAGCTTTCTTT.

This clonotype was detected many times. The chain joins TRBV12-3 or TRBV12-4 to TRBJ2-7; D unresolved. V lost 1 base, J lost 4 bases, and 14 bases lay in between. The CDR3 spans 15 residues. This chain's CDR3 is CASSLGSGYPYEQYF. CDR3 sequence (DNA): TGTGCCAGCAGTTTAGGGTCTGGGTATCCGTACGAGCAGTACTTC.

This clonotype was counted only a few times. V is TRBV5-1 and J is TRBJ2-7; D gene unclear. V gave up 1 base and J gave up 2 bases, with 7 bases separating them. This CDR3 spans 13 amino acids. In germline, CDR1 is SGHRS, CDR2 YFSETQ. This CDR3 is CASSLSPTYEQYF. As DNA, the CDR3 is TGCGCCAGCAGCTTGTCCCCCACCTACGAGCAGTACTTC.

This clonotype was seen at least ten times. The chain is built from TRBV12-3 or TRBV12-4 and TRBJ1-2, with D unclear. This CDR3 is 14 amino acids long. Between the trimmed V and J ends, which lost 3 bases and 8 bases, there was a span of 16 bases. CDR3 sequence (DNA): TGTGCCAGCAGTTTTGACACCGCCCCGGGGGGCTACACCTTC. It specifies CASSFDTAPGGYTF.

The gene calls are TRBV28 and TRBJ2-5; a possible D gene is TRBD1 (6 bases). The germline V and J ends were trimmed by 7 bases and 2 bases, with 23 bases remaining between them. CDR1 and CDR2 from the germline V gene are MDHEN and SYDVKM. The CDR3 spans 17 residues. CDR3 sequence (DNA): TGTGCCAGCAATACTGAAGTGTGGGGGCGACCTCAAGAGACCCAGTACTTC. This codes for CASNTEVWGRPQETQYF.

J is TRBJ2-1 and V is TRBV5-6; 10 bases agree with TRBD1. Germline V CDR1 and CDR2: SGHDT, YYEEEE. Trimming removed 2 bases from V and 7 bases from J; junction bases left unmatched: 3. This CDR3 region has 14 residues. CDR3 region: CASSFGTGANEQFF. The DNA of the CDR3 is TGTGCCAGCAGCTTCGGGACAGGGGCGAATGAGCAGTTCTTC.

The CDR3 reads CASSLEVTTTDTQYF. CDR3 sequence (DNA): TGTGCCAGCAGCTTAGAAGTGACCACCACAGATACGCAGTATTTT. The J gene is TRBJ2-3, the V gene TRBV7-6, with D hard to call. CDR1 is SGHVS, CDR2 FNYEAQ, per germline. V lost 1 base and J lost 2, with 10 bases in between. The CDR3 covers 15 residues.

The V and J genes are TRBV9 and TRBJ2-1; 7 positions agree with TRBD1. The germline CDR1 and CDR2 sequences are SGDLS and YYNGEE. CDR3 length: 13 residues. Trimming cost V 3 bases and J 5 bases; bases outside gene matches: 2. Written as DNA, the CDR3 is TGTGCCAGCAGCGCAGGGACAGACAATGAGCAGTTCTTC. Translated: CASSAGTDNEQFF.

This clonotype was counted a single time. The chain combines TRBV28 with TRBJ1-1; 12 bases are a match to TRBD1. Per germline, CDR1 MDHEN and CDR2 SYDVKM. V shed 5 bases, J shed 3 bases, and the junction held 4 bases outside the gene matches. The CDR3 has 15 amino acids. The chain's CDR3 is CASSQRDRGHTEAFF. The CDR3 bases are TGTGCCAGCAGTCAGAGGGACAGGGGGCACACTGAAGCTTTCTTT.

This clonotype was found a few times. The chain couples TRBV7-9 to TRBJ2-7; 9 bases are shared with TRBD1. Germline V lookup: CDR1 SEHNR, CDR2 FQNEAQ (reference sequence). J gave up 2 bases and V 4 bases, and 9 bases lay outside the gene matches. CDR3 size: 16 residues. The CDR3 reads CASSSVGDRVTYEQYF. The CDR3 DNA sequence: TGTGCCAGCAGCTCCGTCGGGGACAGGGTCACCTACGAGCAGTACTTC.

The chain links TRBV7-3 to TRBJ2-7; 7 bases map to TRBD1. The CDR3 covers 14 residues. Germline CDR1 SGHTA, CDR2 FQGTGA. V trimming: 3 bases; J trimming: 7 bases; junction bases outside the gene matches: 9. Here the CDR3 DNA reads TGTGCCAGCAGCTTGACAGGGCCGGGAAGTGAGCAGTACTTC. Protein sequence: CASSLTGPGSEQYF.

The CDR3 coding sequence is TGTGCCTGGAGATGGGAGAGAACCGGGGAGCTGTTTTTT. This codes for CAWRWERTGELFF. This chain uses TRBV30 with TRBJ2-2; weak D call: TRBD2 (5 bases). V gave up 3 bases and J gave up 5 bases, with 10 bases separating them. Germline CDR1 is GTSNPN and CDR2 is SVGIG (reference sequence). CDR3 length: 13 amino acids.